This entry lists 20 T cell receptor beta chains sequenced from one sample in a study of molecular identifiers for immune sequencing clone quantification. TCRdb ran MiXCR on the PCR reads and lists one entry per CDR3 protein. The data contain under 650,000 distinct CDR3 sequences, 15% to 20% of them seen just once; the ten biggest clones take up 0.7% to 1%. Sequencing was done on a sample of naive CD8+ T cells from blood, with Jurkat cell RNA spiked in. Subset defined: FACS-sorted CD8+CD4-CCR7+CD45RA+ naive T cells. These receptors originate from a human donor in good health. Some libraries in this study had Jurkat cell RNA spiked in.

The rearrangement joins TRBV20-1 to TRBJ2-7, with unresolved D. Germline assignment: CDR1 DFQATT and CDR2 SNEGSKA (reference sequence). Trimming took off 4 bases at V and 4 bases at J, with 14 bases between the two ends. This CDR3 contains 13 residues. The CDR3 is CSAIVGDRYEQYF. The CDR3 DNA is TGCAGTGCTATTGTGGGCGATCGGTACGAGCAGTACTTC.

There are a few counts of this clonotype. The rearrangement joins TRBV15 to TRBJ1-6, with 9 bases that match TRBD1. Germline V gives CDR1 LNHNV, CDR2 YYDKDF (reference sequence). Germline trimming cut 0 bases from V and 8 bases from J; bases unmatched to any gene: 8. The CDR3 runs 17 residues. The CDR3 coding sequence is TGTGCCACCAGCAGAGAATATACAGGGGGCCCCGATTCACCCCTCCACTTT. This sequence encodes CATSREYTGGPDSPLHF.

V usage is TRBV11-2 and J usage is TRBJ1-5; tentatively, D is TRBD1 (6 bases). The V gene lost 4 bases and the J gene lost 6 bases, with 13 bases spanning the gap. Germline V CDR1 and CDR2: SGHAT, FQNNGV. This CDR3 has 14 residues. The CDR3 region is CASSSDQGFQPQHF. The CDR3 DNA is TGTGCCAGCAGCTCAGATCAGGGGTTTCAGCCCCAGCATTTT.

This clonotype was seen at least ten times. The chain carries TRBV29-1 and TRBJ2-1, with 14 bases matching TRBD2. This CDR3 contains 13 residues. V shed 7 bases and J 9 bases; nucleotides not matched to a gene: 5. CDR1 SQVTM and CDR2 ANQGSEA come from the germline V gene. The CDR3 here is CSGTSGRRSEQFF. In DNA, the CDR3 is TGCAGCGGGACTAGCGGGAGGAGGAGTGAGCAGTTCTTC.

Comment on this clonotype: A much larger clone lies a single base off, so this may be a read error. CDR3 nucleotides: TGTGCCAGCAGCTTCGAGGGGGAGGCCACAGATGCGCAGTATTTT. It encodes CASSFEGEATDAQYF. J is TRBJ2-3 and V is TRBV7-9; D possibly uses TRBD1 or TRBD2 (6 bases each). Germline CDR1 SEHNR, CDR2 FQNEAQ (reference sequence). There are 15 residues in the CDR3.

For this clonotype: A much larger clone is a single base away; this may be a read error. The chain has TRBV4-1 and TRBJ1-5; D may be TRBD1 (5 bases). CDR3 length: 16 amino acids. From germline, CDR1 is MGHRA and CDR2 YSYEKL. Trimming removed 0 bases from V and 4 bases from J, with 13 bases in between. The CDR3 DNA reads TGCGCCAGCAGCCAAGATTTTGTGACAGATAATCAGCCCCAGCATTTT. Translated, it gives CASSQDFVTDNQPQHF.

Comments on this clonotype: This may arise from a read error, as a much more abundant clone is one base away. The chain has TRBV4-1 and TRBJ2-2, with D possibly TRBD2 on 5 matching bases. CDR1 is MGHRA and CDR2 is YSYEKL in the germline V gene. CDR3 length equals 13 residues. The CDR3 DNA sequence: TGCGCCAGCAGCCCGGCCCGCTCCGGGGAGCTGGTTTTT. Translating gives CASSPARSGELVF.

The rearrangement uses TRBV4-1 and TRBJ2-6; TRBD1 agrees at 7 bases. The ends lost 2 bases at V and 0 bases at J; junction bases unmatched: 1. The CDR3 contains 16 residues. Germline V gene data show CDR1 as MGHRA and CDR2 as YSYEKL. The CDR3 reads CASSQRDSSGANVLTF. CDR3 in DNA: TGCGCCAGCAGCCAAAGGGACAGCTCTGGGGCCAACGTCCTGACTTTC.

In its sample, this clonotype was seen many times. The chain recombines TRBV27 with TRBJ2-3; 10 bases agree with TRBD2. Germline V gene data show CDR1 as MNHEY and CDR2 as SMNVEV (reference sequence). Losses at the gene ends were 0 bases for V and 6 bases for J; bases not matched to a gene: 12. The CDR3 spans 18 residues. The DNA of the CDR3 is TGTGCCAGCAGTTTATCGAGTGTGTTTCTAGCGGGAGCGGATACGCAGTATTTT. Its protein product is CASSLSSVFLAGADTQYF.

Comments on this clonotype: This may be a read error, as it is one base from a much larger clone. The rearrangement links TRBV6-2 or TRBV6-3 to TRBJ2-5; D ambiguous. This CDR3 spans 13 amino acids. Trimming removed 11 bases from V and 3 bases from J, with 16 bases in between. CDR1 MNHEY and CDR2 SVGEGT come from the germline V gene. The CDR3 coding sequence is TGTGCCGGCATCCGATCGGTTGAAGAGACCCAGTACTTC. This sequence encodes CAGIRSVEETQYF.

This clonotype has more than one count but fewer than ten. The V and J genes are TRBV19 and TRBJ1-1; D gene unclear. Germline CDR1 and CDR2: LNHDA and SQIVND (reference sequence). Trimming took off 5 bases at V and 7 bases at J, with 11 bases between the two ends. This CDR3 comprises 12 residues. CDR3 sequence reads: CASSYRRSEAFF. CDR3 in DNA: TGTGCCAGTAGTTATAGACGGAGTGAAGCTTTCTTT. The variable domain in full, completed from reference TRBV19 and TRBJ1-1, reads DGGITQSPKYLFRKEGQNVTLSCEQNLNHDAMYWYRQDPGQGLRLIYYSQIVNDFQKGDIAEGYSVSREKKESFPLTVTSAQKNPTAFYLCASSYRRSEAFFGQGTRLTVV.

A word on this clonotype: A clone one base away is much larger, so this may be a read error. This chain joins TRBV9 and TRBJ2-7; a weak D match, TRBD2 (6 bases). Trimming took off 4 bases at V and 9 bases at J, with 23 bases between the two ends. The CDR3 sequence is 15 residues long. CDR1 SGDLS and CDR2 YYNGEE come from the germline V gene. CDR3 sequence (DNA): TGTGCCAGCAGCTCTTCGGGTAGTGGGATGGGGGGGCAGTACTTC. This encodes CASSSSGSGMGGQYF.

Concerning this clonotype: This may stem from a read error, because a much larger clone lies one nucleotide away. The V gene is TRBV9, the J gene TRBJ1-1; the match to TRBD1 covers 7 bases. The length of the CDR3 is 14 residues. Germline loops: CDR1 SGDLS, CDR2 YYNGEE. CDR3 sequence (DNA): TGTGCCAGCAGCACACAGGGGCTGAACACTGGAGCTTTCTTT. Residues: CASSTQGLNTGAFF.

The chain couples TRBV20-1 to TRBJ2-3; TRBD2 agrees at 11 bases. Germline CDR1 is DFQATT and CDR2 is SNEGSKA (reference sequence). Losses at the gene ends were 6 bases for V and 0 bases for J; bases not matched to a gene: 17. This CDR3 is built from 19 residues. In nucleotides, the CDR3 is TGCAGTGCGCCTGAAGGGACTAGCGGAGTAGGGGCTAGCACAGATACGCAGTATTTT. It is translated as CSAPEGTSGVGASTDTQYF.

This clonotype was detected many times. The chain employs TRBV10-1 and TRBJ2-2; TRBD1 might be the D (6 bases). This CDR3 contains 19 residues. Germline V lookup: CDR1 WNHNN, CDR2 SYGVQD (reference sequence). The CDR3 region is CVSTRYTPTGHQNTGELFF. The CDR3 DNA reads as TGCGTCTCCACTCGTTACACACCTACGGGACATCAGAACACCGGGGAGCTGTTTTTT.

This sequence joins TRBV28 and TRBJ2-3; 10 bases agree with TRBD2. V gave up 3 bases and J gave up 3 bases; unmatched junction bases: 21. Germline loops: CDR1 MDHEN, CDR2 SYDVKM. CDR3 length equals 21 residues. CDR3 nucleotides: TGTGCCAGCAGTTTTGGTCCGGGGCCTAAAAGCGGGAGGGCCGTTACAGATACGCAGTATTTT. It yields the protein CASSFGPGPKSGRAVTDTQYF.

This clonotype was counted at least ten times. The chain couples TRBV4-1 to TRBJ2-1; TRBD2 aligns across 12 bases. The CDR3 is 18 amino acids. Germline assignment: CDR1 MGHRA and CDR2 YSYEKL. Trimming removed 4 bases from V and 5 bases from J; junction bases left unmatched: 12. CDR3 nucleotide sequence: TGCGCCAGCAGCCGGACTCTAGCGGGGGGGCTGTCTAACAATGAGCAGTTCTTC. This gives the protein CASSRTLAGGLSNNEQFF.

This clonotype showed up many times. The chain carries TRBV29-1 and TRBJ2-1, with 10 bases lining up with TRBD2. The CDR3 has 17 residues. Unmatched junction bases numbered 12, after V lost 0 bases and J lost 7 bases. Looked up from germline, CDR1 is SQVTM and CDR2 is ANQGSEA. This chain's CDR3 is CSVEDRGAGGPGNEQFF. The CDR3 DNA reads TGCAGCGTTGAAGATCGGGGAGCGGGAGGGCCGGGGAATGAGCAGTTCTTC.

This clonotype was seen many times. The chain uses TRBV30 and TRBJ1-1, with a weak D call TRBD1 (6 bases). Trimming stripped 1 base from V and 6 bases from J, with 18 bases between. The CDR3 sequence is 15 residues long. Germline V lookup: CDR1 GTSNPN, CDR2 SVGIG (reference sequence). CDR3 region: CAWSAMESGAPEAFF. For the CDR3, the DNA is TGTGCCTGGAGTGCGATGGAATCGGGGGCCCCTGAAGCTTTCTTT.

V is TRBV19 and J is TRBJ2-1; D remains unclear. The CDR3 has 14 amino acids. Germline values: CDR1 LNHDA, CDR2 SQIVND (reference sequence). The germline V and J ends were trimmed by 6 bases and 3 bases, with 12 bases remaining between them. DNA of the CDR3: TGTGCCAGTAGACCCGGGTTACACTACAATGAGCAGTTCTTC. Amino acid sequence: CASRPGLHYNEQFF.